This T cell receptor (beta chain) was sequenced in a study of vaccination and CD4 T cells after COVID-19. With the Oncomine TCR Beta short-read assay, DNA from cultured CD4+ T cells was sequenced. Each CDR3 protein gets one entry after TCRdb re-called the PCR reads with MiXCR. Of roughly 15,000 distinct CDR3 sequences in the sample, 43% are singletons; the top ten hold roughly 14%. With respect to this clonotype: What it binds is not known.

The treatment: approximately 9-day PBMC culture with coronavirus spike peptide pools or control peptides (ViraFEST assay). The TCR comes from a human donor who had recovered from COVID-19. Material: CD4+ T cells from blood, cultured in vitro.

The CDR3 loop reads CASSLWRHSGNTIYF. As DNA, the CDR3 is TGTGCCAGCAGCTTATGGAGACACTCTGGAAACACCATATATTTT. The chain links TRBV11-2 to TRBJ1-3, with unresolved D. This CDR3 has 15 amino acids. Trimming took off 2 bases at V and 0 bases at J, with 8 bases between the two ends. Germline CDR1 reads SGHAT; CDR2 reads FQNNGV.